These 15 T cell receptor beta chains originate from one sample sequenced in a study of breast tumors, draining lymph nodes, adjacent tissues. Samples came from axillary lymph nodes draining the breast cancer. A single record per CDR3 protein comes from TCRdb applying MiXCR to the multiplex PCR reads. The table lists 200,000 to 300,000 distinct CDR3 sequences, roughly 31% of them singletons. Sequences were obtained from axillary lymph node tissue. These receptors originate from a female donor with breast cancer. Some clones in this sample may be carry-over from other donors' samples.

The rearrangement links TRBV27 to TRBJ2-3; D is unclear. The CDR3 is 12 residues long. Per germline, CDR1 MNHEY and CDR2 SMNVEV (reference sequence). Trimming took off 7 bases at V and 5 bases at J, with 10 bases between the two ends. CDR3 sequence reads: CASNFNGDTQYF. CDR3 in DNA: TGTGCCAGCAATTTTAACGGAGATACGCAGTATTTT.

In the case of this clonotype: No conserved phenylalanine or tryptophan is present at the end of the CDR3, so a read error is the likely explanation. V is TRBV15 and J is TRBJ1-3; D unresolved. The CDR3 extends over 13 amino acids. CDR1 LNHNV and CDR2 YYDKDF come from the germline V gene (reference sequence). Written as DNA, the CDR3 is TGTGCCACCAGCAGGGGGTCTGGAGACACCATATATTCT. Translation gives CATSRGSGDTIYS.

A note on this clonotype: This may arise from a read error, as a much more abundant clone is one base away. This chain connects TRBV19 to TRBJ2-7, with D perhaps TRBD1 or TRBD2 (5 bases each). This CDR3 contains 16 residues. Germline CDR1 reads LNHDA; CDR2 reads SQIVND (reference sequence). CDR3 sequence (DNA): TGTGCCGGTAGTAGGGGACCGTCCAGAGGTTCCTACGAGCAGTACTTC. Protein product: CAGSRGPSRGSYEQYF.

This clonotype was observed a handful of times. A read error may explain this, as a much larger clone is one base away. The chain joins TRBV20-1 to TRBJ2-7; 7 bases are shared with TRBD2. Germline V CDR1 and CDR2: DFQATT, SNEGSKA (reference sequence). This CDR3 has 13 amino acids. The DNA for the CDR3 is TGCAGTGCAGGCCGGGGGGAGAGCTACGCGCAGTACTTC. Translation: CSAGRGESYAQYF.

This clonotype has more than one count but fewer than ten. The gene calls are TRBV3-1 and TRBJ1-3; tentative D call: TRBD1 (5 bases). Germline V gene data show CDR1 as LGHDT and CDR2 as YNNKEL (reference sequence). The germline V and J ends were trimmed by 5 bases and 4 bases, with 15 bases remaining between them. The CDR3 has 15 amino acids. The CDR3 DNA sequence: TGTGCCAGCAGCGTCACTCCCCAGGGAGGAAACACCATATATTTT. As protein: CASSVTPQGGNTIYF.

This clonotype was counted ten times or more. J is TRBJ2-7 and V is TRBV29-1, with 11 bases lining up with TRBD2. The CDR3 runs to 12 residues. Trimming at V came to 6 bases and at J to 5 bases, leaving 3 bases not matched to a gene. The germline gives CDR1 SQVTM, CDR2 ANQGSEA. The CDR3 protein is CSVRGLADEQYF. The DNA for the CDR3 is TGCAGCGTGAGGGGACTAGCGGACGAGCAGTACTTC.

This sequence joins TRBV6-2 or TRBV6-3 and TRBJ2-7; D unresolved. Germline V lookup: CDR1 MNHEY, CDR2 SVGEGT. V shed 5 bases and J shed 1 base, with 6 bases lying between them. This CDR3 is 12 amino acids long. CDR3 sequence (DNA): TGTGCCAGCAGTCGGAAGTCCTACGAGCAGTACTTC. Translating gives CASSRKSYEQYF.

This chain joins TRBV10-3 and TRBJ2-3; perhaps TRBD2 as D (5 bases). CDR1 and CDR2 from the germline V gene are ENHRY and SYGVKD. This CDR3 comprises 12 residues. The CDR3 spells CAPGYGSDTQYF. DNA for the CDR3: TGTGCACCGGGATATGGTTCAGATACGCAGTATTTT.

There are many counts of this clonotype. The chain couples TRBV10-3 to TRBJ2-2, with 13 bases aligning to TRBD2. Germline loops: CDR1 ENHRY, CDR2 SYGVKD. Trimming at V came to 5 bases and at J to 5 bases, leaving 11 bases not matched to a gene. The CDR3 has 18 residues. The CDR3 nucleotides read TGTGCCATCAGTTCTCGAGGACTAGCGGGAGTCGGAACCGGGGAGCTGTTTTTT. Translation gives CAISSRGLAGVGTGELFF.

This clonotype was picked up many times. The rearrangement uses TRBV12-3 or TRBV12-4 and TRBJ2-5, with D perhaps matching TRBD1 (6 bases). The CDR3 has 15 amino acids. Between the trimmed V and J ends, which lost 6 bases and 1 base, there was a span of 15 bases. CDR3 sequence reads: CASRKNQGPQETQYF. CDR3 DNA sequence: TGTGCCAGCAGAAAAAATCAGGGGCCCCAAGAGACCCAGTACTTC.

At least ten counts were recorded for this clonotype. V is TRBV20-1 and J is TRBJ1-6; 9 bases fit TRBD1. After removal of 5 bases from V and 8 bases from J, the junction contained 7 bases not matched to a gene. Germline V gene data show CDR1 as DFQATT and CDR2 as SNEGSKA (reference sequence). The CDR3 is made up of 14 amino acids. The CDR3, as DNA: TGCAGTGCTCGGACAGGGGATGTTGATTCACCCCTCCACTTT. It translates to CSARTGDVDSPLHF.

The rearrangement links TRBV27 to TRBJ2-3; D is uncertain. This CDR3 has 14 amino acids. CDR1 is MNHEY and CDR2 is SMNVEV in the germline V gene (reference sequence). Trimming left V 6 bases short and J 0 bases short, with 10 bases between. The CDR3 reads CASSPSQSTDTQYF. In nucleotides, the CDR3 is TGTGCCAGCAGCCCATCCCAGAGCACAGATACGCAGTATTTT.

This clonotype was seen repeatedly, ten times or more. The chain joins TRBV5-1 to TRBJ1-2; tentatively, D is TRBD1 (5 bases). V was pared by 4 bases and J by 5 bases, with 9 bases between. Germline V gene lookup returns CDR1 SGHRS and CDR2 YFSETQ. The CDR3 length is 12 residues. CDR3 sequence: CASSPDRYGYTF. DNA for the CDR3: TGCGCCAGCAGCCCCGACAGATATGGCTACACCTTC.

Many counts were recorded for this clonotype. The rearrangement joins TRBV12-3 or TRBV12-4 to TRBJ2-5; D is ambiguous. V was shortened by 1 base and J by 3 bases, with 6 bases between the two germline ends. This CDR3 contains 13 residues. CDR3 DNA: TGTGCCAGCAGTTTAGAAAGAAAAGAGACCCAGTACTTC. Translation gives CASSLERKETQYF.

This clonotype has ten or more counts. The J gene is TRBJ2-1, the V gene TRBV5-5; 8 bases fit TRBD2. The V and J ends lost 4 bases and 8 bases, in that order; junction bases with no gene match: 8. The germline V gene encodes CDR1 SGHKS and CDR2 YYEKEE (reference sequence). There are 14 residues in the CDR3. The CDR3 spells CASSPTRTSHEQFF. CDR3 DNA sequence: TGTGCCAGCAGCCCAACCCGGACTAGCCATGAGCAGTTCTTC.